This T cell receptor (beta chain) was found in a study of blood T cell repertoires in COVID-19. There are 15 residues in the CDR3. Germline V gene sequence: CDR1 LGHDT, CDR2 YNNKEL (reference sequence). J lost 5 bases, V lost 5 bases, and 7 bases had no gene match. Recruitment covered roughly 24 US areas and drew participants whose ages spanned about 18 to 95 years. Original analysis: Reference gene primers were amplified, and this amplification served to estimate nucleated cell counts. Produced via immunoSEQ multiplex PCR; TCRdb's table is partial and in-frame only. V, J and clone size are those of that table, while D and trimming were read from the DNA. The sample includes over 130,000 clones, 84% of them seen just once.

The chain couples TRBV3-1 (or the pseudogene TRBV3-2) to TRBJ1-2; TRBD1 matches 11 bases. The clonotype comes from a woman between 45 and 65 years old with acute COVID-19. The sample taken for sequencing was PBMCs or T cells enriched from blood (not recorded which). CDR3 in DNA: TGTGCCAGCAGCTACTGGGACAGGGGGAAATATGGCTACACCTTC. It translates to CASSYWDRGKYGYTF.